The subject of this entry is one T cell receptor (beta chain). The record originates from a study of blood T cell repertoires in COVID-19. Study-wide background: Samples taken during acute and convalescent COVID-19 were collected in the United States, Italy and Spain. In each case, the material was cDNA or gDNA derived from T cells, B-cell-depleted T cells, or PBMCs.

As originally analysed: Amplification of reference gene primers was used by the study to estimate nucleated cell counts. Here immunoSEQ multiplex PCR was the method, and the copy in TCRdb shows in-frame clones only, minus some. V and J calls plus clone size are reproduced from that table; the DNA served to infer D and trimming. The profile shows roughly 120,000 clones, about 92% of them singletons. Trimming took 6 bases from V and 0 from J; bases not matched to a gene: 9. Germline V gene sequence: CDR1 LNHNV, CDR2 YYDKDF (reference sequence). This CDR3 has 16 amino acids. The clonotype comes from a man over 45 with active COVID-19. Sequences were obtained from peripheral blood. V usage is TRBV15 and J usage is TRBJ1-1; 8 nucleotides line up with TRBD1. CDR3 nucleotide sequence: TGTGCCACCAGACCTATGGACAGGGCGGTGAACACTGAAGCTTTCTTT. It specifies CATRPMDRAVNTEAFF.